The entry that follows covers one TCR beta chain sequence. The data are from a study of blood T cell repertoires in COVID-19. Sequenced by immunoSEQ multiplex PCR; TCRdb stores in-frame clones only, minus some. The sample records a few hundred thousand clones, more than 85% being singletons. Germline CDR1 KGHDR, CDR2 SFDVKD. V lost 5 bases and J 4 bases, leaving 10 bases between the germline ends. This CDR3 has 14 residues. The clonotype comes from a person under 30 with COVID-19, enrolled during active disease. The J gene is TRBJ1-4, the V gene TRBV24-1, with a possible D match to TRBD1 (5 bases). Sequenced input: peripheral blood. In DNA, the CDR3 is TGTGCCACCAGTGGAGCGGGGGGTAATGAAAAACTGTTTTTT. This encodes CATSGAGGNEKLFF.